A selection of T cell receptor beta chains follows, all from one sample in a study of T cells after yellow fever vaccination. TCRdb processed the 5' RACE reads anew with MiXCR; each CDR3 protein has one entry. The table lists about 130,000 distinct CDR3 sequences, around 7.7% of them singletons. Sequenced material: CD4+ T cells sorted from PBMCs, taken 10 to 11 days after the first yellow fever vaccination. The receptors shown here come from a man between 18 and 29 years old who received the YFV17D yellow fever vaccine. CDR3s include the opening cysteine and the closing phenylalanine or tryptophan. A D gene is named only where the DNA matches it firmly. Not every row has a clone size; where given, it reads once, few, many or a size class.

J gene	clone size	D gene	V gene	CDR3 DNA	CDR3 protein
TRBJ2-6	many	.	TRBV4-3	TGCGCCAGCAGCCCTGGGGGCTTTGGGGCCAACGTCCTGACTTTC	CASSPGGFGANVLTF
TRBJ2-3	many	TRBD2	TRBV7-6	TGTGCCAGCAGCCAAGGGACTAGCGGGGGGGAGCGAGATACGCAGTATTTT	CASSQGTSGGERDTQYF
TRBJ2-3	many	TRBD2	TRBV24-1	TGTGCCACCAGTGATCACCCGGGACTAGCGGGGGAAGGGACAGATACGCAGTATTTT	CATSDHPGLAGEGTDTQYF
TRBJ2-3	.	TRBD1	TRBV18	TGTGCCAGCTCTCGACAGGGGGATCGCACAGATACGCAGTATTTT	CASSRQGDRTDTQYF
TRBJ2-1	many	.	TRBV3-1	TGTGCCAGCAGCCAAGATAGGGTGCAGGGTCATGAGCAGTTCTTC	CASSQDRVQGHEQFF
TRBJ1-5	many	.	TRBV2	TGTGCCGTCCAACGAGGGGGTGGGAGCAATCAGCCCCAGCATTTT	CAVQRGGGSNQPQHF
TRBJ1-5	many	.	TRBV29-1	TGCAGCGTTGGGACGGTGAATCAGCCCCAGCATTTT	CSVGTVNQPQHF
TRBJ2-1	many	.	TRBV6-1	TGTGCGAGCAAAGATTACCTCGGCTCCTACAATGAGCAGTTCTTC	CASKDYLGSYNEQFF
TRBJ1-5	many	.	TRBV12-3/TRBV12-4	TGTGCCAGCAGTTTGGGTAGGGTGGAGCCCCAGCATTTT	CASSLGRVEPQHF
TRBJ1-6	many	.	TRBV4-1	TGCGCCAGCAAACCTACTATCTCCTATAATTCACCCCTCCACTTT	CASKPTISYNSPLHF
TRBJ2-3	many	.	TRBV7-3	TGTGCCAGCAGCTACGTTGACTGGGATACGCAGTATTTT	CASSYVDWDTQYF
TRBJ1-2	.	TRBD1	TRBV18	TGTGCCAGCTCACCGGGAACAGGGGACTTATATGGCTACACCTTC	CASSPGTGDLYGYTF
TRBJ2-6	many	.	TRBV9	TGTGCCAGCAGCGCAGACTCTGGGGCCAACGTCCTGACTTTC	CASSADSGANVLTF
TRBJ2-3	many	TRBD2	TRBV12-3/TRBV12-4	TGTGCCAGCAGTCTGAGGCCTAGCGGGGGCACAGATACGCAGTATTTT	CASSLRPSGGTDTQYF
TRBJ2-1	many	.	TRBV6-5	TGTGCCAGCAGTTCCCCCTGGGACCAATACAATGAGCAGTTCTTC	CASSSPWDQYNEQFF
TRBJ1-3	many	.	TRBV7-8	TGTGCCAGCGCCCGGAGGGGGGTCGGAAACACCATATATTTT	CASARRGVGNTIYF
TRBJ1-6	many	TRBD1	TRBV30	TGTGCCTGGAGTGTACAGGGGTCCTATAATTCACCCCTCCACTTT	CAWSVQGSYNSPLHF
TRBJ2-1	many	.	TRBV20-1	TGCAGTGCTTTTGGCGAAGGAAGATACAATGAGCAGTTCTTC	CSAFGEGRYNEQFF
TRBJ2-3	many	.	TRBV6-5	TGTGCCAGCAGAACCCAGGGAGATACGCAGTATTTT	CASRTQGDTQYF
TRBJ1-4	many	.	TRBV27	TGTGCCAGCAAAGAGGACAGACGAGAAAAACTGTTTTTT	CASKEDRREKLFF
TRBJ1-6	many	.	TRBV7-9	TGTGCCAGCTCCCCCCTCTTGACAGCCTATAATTCACCCCTCCACTTT	CASSPLLTAYNSPLHF
TRBJ2-1	many	.	TRBV5-1	TGCGCCAGCAGCTTCTTACCAAGCTCCTACAATGAGCAGTTCTTC	CASSFLPSSYNEQFF
TRBJ2-5	many	.	TRBV5-1	TGCGCCAGCAGCTGGGGGACTGGGCAAGAGACCCAGTACTTC	CASSWGTGQETQYF
TRBJ2-7	.	.	TRBV2	TGTGCCAGCACCGTAGGGTACGAGCAGTACTTC	CASTVGYEQYF
TRBJ2-4	many	TRBD1	TRBV4-1	TGCGCCAGCAGCCCAGATCGGGACAGGGGGGACATTCAGTACTTC	CASSPDRDRGDIQYF
TRBJ2-2	many	TRBD1	TRBV5-1	TGCGCCAGCAGCATGGACAGGGCAGCGTCGGGCACCGGGGAGCTGTTTTTT	CASSMDRAASGTGELFF
TRBJ2-2	many	.	TRBV7-2	TGTGCCAGCAGCCCAAGCCCCCACACCGGGGAGCTGTTTTTT	CASSPSPHTGELFF
TRBJ2-1	many	TRBD2	TRBV7-7	TGTGCCAGCAGCCCGACTAGCGGGGGAAATGAGCAGTTCTTC	CASSPTSGGNEQFF
TRBJ2-3	many	TRBD2	TRBV20-1	TGCAGTGCTAGTAGGAAGCCGGGGGGTACGCAGTATTTT	CSASRKPGGTQYF
TRBJ2-3	many	TRBD2	TRBV20-1	TGCAGTGCAGGAAGGACTAGCGGGGCAGCAGATACGCAGTATTTT	CSAGRTSGAADTQYF
TRBJ1-6	many	.	TRBV20-1	TGCAGTGCTTGGGACGGATCTAATTCACCCCTCCACTTT	CSAWDGSNSPLHF
TRBJ2-3	many	.	TRBV12-3/TRBV12-4	TGTGCCAGCAACTCCCGTGGAGGGGGCACAGATACGCAGTATTTT	CASNSRGGGTDTQYF
TRBJ2-3	many	.	TRBV5-1	TGCGCCAGCAGCCCAGAGCCTCCGGGTAGCACAGATACGCAGTATTTT	CASSPEPPGSTDTQYF
TRBJ1-2	many	.	TRBV10-3	TGTGCCATCAGTGGGGACCGGAGTGGCTACACCTTC	CAISGDRSGYTF
TRBJ2-1	many	.	TRBV7-9	TGTGCCAGCAGCCTTGGGACCTCGCCAAAAGGGTATGATGAGCAGTTCTTC	CASSLGTSPKGYDEQFF
TRBJ2-1	many	TRBD1	TRBV7-9	TGTGCCAGCAGCGAGCAGGGACAGGGAGGAGAGCAGTTCTTC	CASSEQGQGGEQFF
TRBJ2-5	.	TRBD1	TRBV5-1	TGCGCCACCGGAACGGGACAGGGGGACGGGGAGACCCAGTACTTC	CATGTGQGDGETQYF
TRBJ1-1	.	TRBD1	TRBV6-1	TGTGCCAGCAGTAGCAGGGGGCTGAGGGGGACTTCTGAAGCTTTCTTT	CASSSRGLRGTSEAFF
TRBJ2-2	many	.	TRBV5-5	TGTGCCAGCAGCTCCCGGGGGACCGCCGGGGAGCTGTTTTTT	CASSSRGTAGELFF
TRBJ1-1	.	.	TRBV10-3	TGTGCCATCAGTGAGTCTGGGGCGTACACTGAAGCTTTCTTT	CAISESGAYTEAFF
TRBJ2-3	many	TRBD2	TRBV6-2/TRBV6-3	TGTGCCAGCAGGCCGACTAGCGGGGCGGTTACGCAGTATTTT	CASRPTSGAVTQYF
TRBJ1-5	many	TRBD1	TRBV6-5	TGTGCCAGCAGTTACCGGGACAGGGCGGGCAATCAGCCCCAGCATTTT	CASSYRDRAGNQPQHF
TRBJ1-5	many	.	TRBV28	TGTGCCAGCAGTTCGACCGGGACATATAGCAATCAGCCCCAGCATTTT	CASSSTGTYSNQPQHF
TRBJ1-4	few	.	TRBV11-2	TGTGCCAGCAGCTTAGGTCTTGGAGGAGGATCTAGTGAAAAACTGTTTTTT	CASSLGLGGGSSEKLFF
TRBJ2-5	many	.	TRBV12-3/TRBV12-4	TGTGCCAGCAGCCCGGGGGACAGCCGGGAGACCCAGTACTTC	CASSPGDSRETQYF
TRBJ2-1	many	.	TRBV14	TGTGCCAGCAGCGCCCTGACCGTCTACCCCGCCGAGCAGTTCTTC	CASSALTVYPAEQFF
TRBJ1-4	many	.	TRBV20-1	TGCAGTGCTAGATTCGCTAATGAAAAACTGTTTTTT	CSARFANEKLFF
TRBJ1-6	many	.	TRBV9	TGTGCCAGCAGCGTAACAGGCTATAATTCACCCCTCCACTTT	CASSVTGYNSPLHF
TRBJ2-1	many	.	TRBV12-3/TRBV12-4	TGTGCCAGCACCTTTCTAGGGGGTACGAATGAGCAGTTCTTC	CASTFLGGTNEQFF
TRBJ2-2	many	TRBD2	TRBV25-1	TGTGCCAGCAGTGAGACTAGCGCCAACACCGGGGAGCTGTTTTTT	CASSETSANTGELFF
TRBJ2-7	many	.	TRBV4-2	TGTGCCAGCAGCCATACTTCTCACGGCAGCTCCTACGAGCAGTACTTC	CASSHTSHGSSYEQYF
TRBJ2-5	many	.	TRBV20-1	TGCAGTGCTAGTTCGTTCAGGGAGACCCAGTACTTC	CSASSFRETQYF